This T cell receptor (beta chain) was recorded in a study of blood T cell repertoires in COVID-19. Study context: Both acute and convalescent COVID-19 samples were obtained from the United States, Italy and Spain.

The table lists this clone with a count of one. The CDR3 has 12 residues. CDR1 and CDR2 (germline): SNHLY, FYNNEI. Trimming took off 5 bases at V and 5 bases at J, with 7 bases between the two ends. In the original analysis: Amplified reference gene primers provided the basis for estimating nucleated cell counts. Here immunoSEQ multiplex PCR was the method, and the copy in TCRdb shows in-frame clones only, minus some. V, J and clone size derive from that table, while D and trimming were established from the DNA sequence. Found here are about 160,000 clones, roughly four fifths of them singletons; the top ten hold 10% to 15%.

The sequenced sample was peripheral blood. This chain uses TRBV2 with TRBJ2-1, with D uncertain. This TCR derives from a man between 70 and 80 years old who had recovered from COVID-19. The CDR3 here is CASSLPHNEQFF. The CDR3 bases are TGTGCCAGCAGTCTTCCCCACAATGAGCAGTTCTTC. Together with reference TRBV2 and TRBJ2-1, the CDR3 gives the full variable domain: EPEVTQTPSHQVTQMGQEVILRCVPISNHLYFYWYRQILGQKVEFLVSFYNNEISEKSEIFDDQFSVERPDGSNFTLKIRSTKLEDSAMYFCASSLPHNEQFFGPGTRLTVL.